These T cell receptor beta chains were read from a single sample in a study of cytomegalovirus exposure and HLA in healthy donors. The table came from immunoSEQ multiplex PCR; TCRdb's copy has only in-frame clones and leaves some out. The top ten hold 1.2% of the sample, which has about 98,000 clones, around 70% seen once. Sequenced: PBMCs. The source of these receptors is a female donor in good health and CMV-seronegative. Each CDR3 is given without its conserved first and last residue.

v_call	j_call	cdr3_aa
TRBV5-1	TRBJ2-7	ASSLRPGYEQY
TRBV25-1	TRBJ1-4	ASSLQGALKLF
TRBV7-8	TRBJ1-6	ASSYDRGNNSPLH
TRBV6-4	TRBJ2-1	ASSDSMRRSGGAPYNEQF
TRBV5-6	TRBJ1-4	ASSSWGTGIEKLF
TRBV6-1	TRBJ2-2	ASSEKSRTSGRLAGELF
TRBV6-5	TRBJ1-5	ASSYSSSGGQPQH
TRBV23-1	TRBJ2-7	ASREGQGECEQY
TRBV2	TRBJ1-1	ASSLQEGTEAF
TRBV10-3	TRBJ2-3	AISDGTRSTDTQY
TRBV7-8	TRBJ2-1	ASSLESYNEQF
TRBV5-8	TRBJ1-4	ASTPVTGEKLF
TRBV19	TRBJ1-4	ASSIGRDPKLF
TRBV6-6	TRBJ1-4	ASSPGQATNEKLF
TRBV4-1	TRBJ2-1	ASSQDFSSYNEQF
TRBV28	TRBJ2-5	ASRSRTGLETQY
TRBV19	TRBJ2-3	ASRLAGTDTQY
TRBV11-2	TRBJ2-6	ASSFPRGGFFSGANVLT
TRBV5-1	TRBJ1-1	ASSWQANTEAF
TRBV19	TRBJ1-2	ASTPWGGDSGYGYT
TRBV7-9	TRBJ2-1	ASSPGSPLNEQF
TRBV4-3	TRBJ1-2	ASSQKDRGYGYT
TRBV19	TRBJ2-7	ASSTRLAANYEQY
TRBV10-3	TRBJ2-1	AISETSGGNEQF
TRBV7-3	TRBJ2-1	ASTGFKKQHLNEQF
TRBV2	TRBJ2-7	ASSAAYEQY
TRBV2	TRBJ1-5	ASSESGRGNQPQH
TRBV13	TRBJ2-1	ASSFHEGGPSYNEQF
TRBV9	TRBJ2-5	ASSVAGGEVETQY
TRBV6-1	TRBJ1-5	ASSEERVGVGQPQH
TRBV7-3	TRBJ1-1	ASSLGRGDSTEAF
TRBV6-5	TRBJ2-3	ASSYASGVSTDTQY
TRBV11-2	TRBJ2-7	ASSPLLRATNEQY
TRBV27	TRBJ1-2	ASSSLRDSANYGYT
TRBV7-9	TRBJ1-1	ASSLWTDYEAF
TRBV10-2	TRBJ1-5	ATGGQGSNQPQH
TRBV12-2	TRBJ1-5	ASRDSGTGCLGQPQH
TRBV7-3	TRBJ2-1	ASSPGSEYNEQF
TRBV6-5	TRBJ1-1	ASSYSIQGTEAF
TRBV28	TRBJ2-7	ASKLIDRPYEQY
TRBV18	TRBJ2-1	ASSPRGGPYNEQF
TRBV7-3	TRBJ1-1	ASSQQGNTEAF
TRBV5-5	TRBJ1-5	ASSLETGANQPQH
TRBV5-1	TRBJ1-1	ASSLPWTGKNTEAF
TRBV28	TRBJ2-5	ASSLELAGPAETQY
TRBV5-1	TRBJ2-7	ASSLDRATYEQY
TRBV4-1	TRBJ1-1	ASSQDGQGVRNTEAF
TRBV5-1	TRBJ2-1	ASSDTSGSVGEQF
TRBV29-1	TRBJ2-7	SVGWDREQY